The rows below give T cell receptor beta chains drawn from one sample of a study of cytomegalovirus exposure and HLA in healthy donors. The repertoire was sequenced with immunoSEQ multiplex PCR; TCRdb's copy has only in-frame clones and lacks some. The sample holds about 120,000 clones, approximately 80% seen once. Sequencing was done on a sample of PBMCs. Receptor source: a man aged 25-45 years in good health and CMV-seropositive. The CDR3 runs from the conserved cysteine through the conserved F or W. D genes are given only for firm matches. Expanded clones get a size class; other rows say once, few or many, or leave the size out.

V	D	J	size	CDR3	DNA
TRBV6-1	.	TRBJ1-1	once	CASSNWEYEAFF	TGTGCCAGCAGTAACTGGGAGTATGAAGCTTTCTTT
TRBV27	TRBD2	TRBJ2-1	.	CARVGPRGGNEQFF	TGTGCCAGGGTTGGGCCCCGGGGGGGCAATGAGCAGTTCTTC
TRBV25-1	.	TRBJ2-7	.	CASRTTDRYEQYF	TGTGCCAGCAGAACCACTGACAGGTACGAGCAGTACTTC
TRBV15	.	TRBJ2-7	.	CATSTQGGGYEQYF	TGTGCCACCAGCACACAGGGAGGGGGCTACGAGCAGTACTTC
TRBV30	TRBD2	TRBJ2-1	.	CAWSMGLAGGLDEQFF	TGTGCCTGGAGTATGGGACTAGCGGGGGGGCTGGATGAGCAGTTCTTC
TRBV9	TRBD1	TRBJ1-1	.	CASSVDADRDTEAFF	TGTGCCAGCAGCGTAGACGCCGACAGGGACACTGAAGCTTTCTTT
TRBV12-5	TRBD1	TRBJ1-1	.	CASGPSDRQNTEAFF	TGTGCTAGTGGGCCCTCGGACAGGCAGAACACTGAAGCTTTCTTT
TRBV18	TRBD2	TRBJ2-3	.	CASSPRRGARGDTQYF	TGTGCCAGCTCACCACGGCGGGGGGCTCGAGGAGATACGCAGTATTTT
TRBV27	TRBD2	TRBJ2-2	.	CASSQVTSGLENTGELFF	TGTGCCAGCAGTCAGGTGACTAGCGGCCTTGAAAACACCGGGGAGCTGTTTTTT
TRBV7-9	.	TRBJ1-1	.	CASSGVGFGLTEHEAFF	TGTGCCAGCAGCGGTGTGGGGTTTGGGTTGACAGAGCATGAAGCTTTCTTT
TRBV30	.	TRBJ1-2	.	CAWSPTPNYGYTF	TGTGCCTGGAGTCCGACTCCCAACTATGGCTACACCTTC
TRBV18	.	TRBJ1-1	.	CASSLREGTEAFF	TGTGCCAGCTCACTACGGGAGGGGACTGAAGCTTTCTTT
TRBV7-2	TRBD2	TRBJ2-7	.	CASSLVASGAYEQYF	TGTGCCAGCAGCTTAGTCGCTAGCGGGGCCTACGAGCAGTACTTC
TRBV1	.	TRBJ2-6	.	CTSSRGGASTGANVLTF	TGCACCAGCAGCCGAGGGGGGGCTTCGACTGGGGCCAACGTCCTGACTTTC
TRBV11-2	TRBD1	TRBJ1-5	.	CASSLDPGGNQPQHF	TGTGCCAGCAGCTTAGATCCAGGGGGGAATCAGCCCCAGCATTTT
TRBV6-1	TRBD1	TRBJ2-1	.	CASRLQGEDYNEQFF	TGTGCCAGCAGGTTACAGGGGGAAGACTACAATGAGCAGTTCTTC
TRBV9	TRBD2	TRBJ2-3	.	CASSPDGGASSGTQYF	TGTGCCAGCAGCCCAGACGGGGGGGCCTCTTCAGGTACGCAGTATTTT
TRBV9	TRBD2	TRBJ2-5	.	CASSVGTSGGTQETQYF	TGTGCCAGCAGCGTAGGGACTAGCGGGGGGACCCAAGAGACCCAGTACTTC
TRBV19	.	TRBJ1-5	.	CASSIERRQPQHF	TGTGCCAGTAGTATAGAGCGCCGCCAGCCCCAGCATTTT
TRBV9	.	TRBJ1-3	.	CASSVVDTGTGNTIYF	TGTGCCAGCAGCGTAGTAGACACGGGGACTGGAAACACCATATATTTT
TRBV7-9	TRBD1	TRBJ1-5	few	CASSLEGQDQPQHF	TGTGCCAGCAGCTTAGAAGGACAGGATCAGCCCCAGCATTTT
TRBV7-8	.	TRBJ2-7	.	CASSLRSPLEEQYF	TGTGCCAGCAGCTTAAGATCTCCCCTCGAGGAGCAGTACTTC
TRBV28	TRBD1	TRBJ2-3	.	CASKTGGPTDTQYF	TGTGCCAGCAAGACAGGGGGCCCCACAGATACGCAGTATTTT
TRBV5-1	.	TRBJ2-7	.	CASSFGGSSYEQYF	TGCGCCAGCAGCTTCGGGGGAAGCTCCTACGAGCAGTACTTC
TRBV6-1	TRBD1	TRBJ1-2	.	CASSENLWDRAYGYTF	TGTGCCAGCAGTGAAAACCTGTGGGACAGGGCCTATGGCTACACCTTC
TRBV2	.	TRBJ2-3	.	CASTTDTQYF	TGTGCCAGCACTACTGATACGCAGTATTTT
TRBV19	TRBD1	TRBJ2-7	.	CASSNDRGPSYEQYF	TGTGCCAGTAGCAACGACAGGGGACCCTCCTACGAGCAGTACTTC
TRBV9	.	TRBJ1-2	.	CASSGDTGKLLYGYTF	TGTGCCAGCAGCGGAGATACAGGCAAACTACTCTATGGCTACACCTTC
TRBV5-4	.	TRBJ2-1	.	CASSLDQDSYNEQFF	TGTGCCAGCAGCTTGGACCAGGACTCCTACAATGAGCAGTTCTTC
TRBV5-8	.	TRBJ2-3	few	CASSLTMSSTDTQYF	TGTGCCAGCAGCCTTACCATGAGTAGCACAGATACGCAGTATTTT
TRBV18	.	TRBJ1-1	.	CASSPLADRNTEAFF	TGTGCCAGCTCACCATTAGCCGACAGGAACACTGAAGCTTTCTTT
TRBV27	TRBD1	TRBJ2-7	.	CASSWDRASYEQYF	TGTGCCAGCAGTTGGGACAGGGCTTCCTACGAGCAGTACTTC
TRBV7-3	TRBD1	TRBJ2-1	.	CASSLDRVRNEQFF	TGTGCCAGCAGCTTAGACAGGGTTCGGAATGAGCAGTTCTTC
TRBV19	.	TRBJ2-3	.	CASGAGDTQYF	TGTGCCAGTGGGGCGGGGGATACGCAGTATTTT
TRBV30	TRBD1	TRBJ1-5	once	CAWSTRDRAHQPQHF	TGTGCCTGGAGTACCCGGGACAGGGCTCATCAGCCCCAGCATTTT
TRBV11-2	TRBD1	TRBJ1-1	.	CASSLDRGGLSTEAFF	TGTGCCAGCAGCCTCGACAGGGGTGGGCTGAGCACTGAAGCTTTCTTT
TRBV7-8	TRBD2	TRBJ2-5	.	CASSLGGGLAGGPQETQYF	TGTGCCAGCAGCTTAGGCGGAGGACTAGCGGGGGGGCCTCAAGAGACCCAGTACTTC
TRBV7-2	TRBD2	TRBJ2-5	.	CASSLRTSGGTVTQYF	TGTGCCAGCAGCTTACGGACTAGCGGGGGGACCGTGACCCAGTACTTC
TRBV5-1	TRBD2	TRBJ2-1	.	CASSLGQRTRGGIAHNEQFF	TGCGCCAGCAGCTTGGGGCAGAGGACTAGGGGAGGTATAGCACACAATGAGCAGTTCTTC
TRBV4-1	.	TRBJ2-6	.	CASSQARGGGPGANVLTF	TGCGCCAGCAGCCAAGCCCGAGGGGGGGGGCCTGGGGCCAACGTCCTGACTTTC
TRBV7-3	.	TRBJ1-1	.	CASSLGGGNTEAFF	TGTGCCAGCAGCTTAGGGGGGGGGAACACTGAAGCTTTCTTT
TRBV15	TRBD2	TRBJ2-7	once	CATSRDKLAEGYEQYF	TGTGCCACCAGCAGAGATAAACTAGCGGAAGGCTACGAGCAGTACTTC
TRBV29-1	.	TRBJ2-1	.	CSATQSGNEQFF	TGCAGCGCCACTCAGTCAGGGAATGAGCAGTTCTTC
TRBV1	.	TRBJ2-7	.	CTSSQLAVPYEQYF	TGCACCAGCAGCCAATTAGCGGTCCCCTACGAGCAGTACTTC
TRBV18	.	TRBJ2-3	.	CASSDTFSTDTQYF	TGTGCCAGCTCAGACACCTTTAGCACAGATACGCAGTATTTT
TRBV9	TRBD1	TRBJ2-1	.	CASSVTTGTGRNEQFF	TGTGCCAGCAGCGTGACGACCGGGACAGGGCGCAATGAGCAGTTCTTC
TRBV27	.	TRBJ1-1	.	CASSLSKVAGSTNTEAFF	TGTGCCAGCAGTTTATCGAAGGTTGCAGGATCCACGAACACTGAAGCTTTCTTT
TRBV19	TRBD1	TRBJ2-3	medium-sized	CASSAVRGLDTQYF	TGTGCCAGTAGTGCGGTGAGGGGGCTAGATACGCAGTATTTT
TRBV4-3	.	TRBJ1-3	.	CASSQDGGGGGNTIYF	TGCGCCAGCAGCCAAGACGGCGGGGGCGGTGGAAACACCATATATTTT
TRBV30	.	TRBJ1-2	.	CAWSTRRDGGYTF	TGTGCCTGGAGTACCCGGAGAGATGGGGGCTACACCTTC
TRBV2	TRBD1	TRBJ2-2	.	CASSTQGAGTGELFF	TGTGCCAGCAGTACACAGGGGGCGGGCACCGGGGAGCTGTTTTTT
TRBV2	.	TRBJ2-1	.	CASSQAQGTNEQFF	TGTGCCAGCAGTCAAGCCCAGGGGACCAATGAGCAGTTCTTC
TRBV2	.	TRBJ1-3	.	CASSDRGGNSGNTIYF	TGTGCCAGCAGTGATCGGGGCGGGAACTCTGGAAACACCATATATTTT
TRBV5-1	TRBD1	TRBJ2-7	.	CASSQGFRGQETTYEQYF	TGCGCCAGCAGCCAAGGCTTTCGGGGACAGGAGACGACCTACGAGCAGTACTTC
TRBV7-9	TRBD1	TRBJ2-3	.	CSSSLLGDRVPDTQYF	TGTTCCAGCAGCCTCCTGGGGGACAGGGTCCCAGATACGCAGTATTTT
TRBV7-9	TRBD2	TRBJ2-7	.	CASSFGGGPYEQYF	TGTGCCAGCAGCTTCGGGGGGGGTCCCTACGAGCAGTACTTC
TRBV6-6	TRBD1	TRBJ2-5	.	CASKGQGETQYF	TGTGCCAGCAAGGGACAGGGAGAGACCCAGTACTTC
TRBV19	.	TRBJ2-7	.	CASSMVGAGYEQYF	TGTGCCAGTAGTATGGTGGGGGCCGGCTACGAGCAGTACTTC
TRBV5-4	.	TRBJ1-1	.	CASSLTGGNTEAFF	TGTGCCAGCAGTCTGACGGGGGGAAACACTGAAGCTTTCTTT